Each of the 3 T cell receptor beta chains below was sequenced from the same sample in a study of shared clonotypes between healthy human individuals. This table comes from immunoSEQ multiplex PCR, and its TCRdb copy is limited to in-frame clones, with some not included. The top ten hold roughly 0.36% of the sample, which has approximately 1.5 million clones, 98% seen once. Sequenced input: naive CD4+ T cells sorted from blood. Specified subset: CD45RA+ positively selected. Every receptor here comes from a man aged 25-40 years in good health.

This sequence joins TRBV7-8 and TRBJ2-7; D might be TRBD1 or TRBD2, each matching 5 bases. The CDR3 spans 14 residues. Germline lookup yields CDR1 SGHVS and CDR2 FQNEAQ. Trimming left V 4 bases short and J 0 bases short, with 10 bases between. CDR3 amino acids: CASSWGRSSYEQYF. CDR3 sequence (DNA): TGTGCCAGCAGCTGGGGACGTAGCTCCTACGAGCAGTACTTC.

About this clone: Other DNA sequences in the same sample also yield this CDR3. V is TRBV5-1 and J is TRBJ2-7; the match to TRBD1 covers 7 bases. The CDR3 runs to 14 residues. Per germline, CDR1 SGHRS and CDR2 YFSETQ. After removal of 4 bases from V and 0 bases from J, the junction contained 4 bases not matched to a gene. DNA for the CDR3: TGCGCCAGCAGCGAGGGGGCGAGCTCCTACGAGCAGTACTTC. It yields the protein CASSEGASSYEQYF.

This clone was counted a single time. The chain has TRBV29-1 and TRBJ2-1, with a weak D call TRBD2 (8 bases). The CDR3 is made up of 16 amino acids. The germline V gene has CDR1 SQVTM and CDR2 ANQGSEA. The ends were cut back, 0 bases at V and 8 bases at J, with 20 bases in the middle. CDR3 coding DNA: TGCAGCGTTGAAGATGGACTAGCAGGGGGGGTGGATGAGCAGTTCTTC. Translated, it gives CSVEDGLAGGVDEQFF.